This TCR beta chain was profiled in a study of T cells in Graves' hyperthyroidism and ophthalmopathy. Study results and caveats: Before onset, by a median of around six months, the model predicted ophthalmopathy.

Details on this clonotype: Its specificity is unknown.

The germline V gene has CDR1 LGHDT and CDR2 YNNKEL (reference sequence). V was cut by 0 bases and J by 2 bases, with 17 bases left in between. This CDR3 contains 17 residues. Exclusion of a patient resulted from uncontrolled infection, other autoimmune disease, pregnancy or lactation. TCR beta CDR3 regions were amplified from RNA transcripts. A first-round RT-PCR of the TCR CDR3 used the HTBI primer set. From the multiplex PCR reads, TCRdb called clonotypes with MiXCR, one entry per CDR3 protein. Among some 320,000 distinct CDR3 sequences listed, roughly 13% were seen once. Input material: blood. This sequence was found in a woman aged 40 to 49 with Graves' ophthalmopathy. This sequence joins TRBV3-1 and TRBJ2-7; possibly TRBD2 for D (6 bases). The CDR3 region is CASSQDPPGGEAYEQYF. In nucleotides, the CDR3 is TGTGCCAGCAGCCAAGATCCCCCTGGAGGGGAAGCCTACGAGCAGTACTTC.